The entry below describes one T cell receptor (beta chain). What antigen it recognizes has not been identified. Base qualities are missing; no much larger clone stands one base away. The data stem from a study of Ad26.COV2.S vaccination and SARS-CoV-2 variants (dated by TCRdb to about 2021). Some background on the complete study: Vaccine-arm donors were drawn from COV1001, a multicentre, randomized, double-blind, placebo-controlled phase I-IIa trial of Ad26.COV2.S in healthy adults. Dosing of Ad26.COV2.S was intramuscular, at either 5x10^10 or 1x10^11 viral particles, delivered as one shot or as two shots spaced 56 days apart. TCRbeta repertoire sequencing was used to assess the specificity and breadth of SARS-CoV-2-reactive T cell receptors after Ad26.COV2.S vaccination. The TCR-sequenced set comprised approximately 32 samples: some 20 Ad26.COV2.S vaccine recipients, 5 placebo recipients and 8 SARS-CoV-2 convalescent individuals. Trial participants were randomized into five groups of five, in which low-dose or high-dose Ad26.COV2.S was given once or twice, or placebo was given on both occasions. Throughout the experiments and outcome assessment, investigators stayed blinded to trial group allocation.

CDR1 and CDR2 were assigned from the germline V gene (reference sequence) as MNHEY and SMNVEV. The germline ends are 8 bases apart after V is trimmed by 3 bases and J by 3 bases. The CDR3 runs 13 amino acids, cysteine and phenylalanine included. Only the CDR3 part of the read is kept: 39 bases, read in frame from the first base. General study outcomes and caveats: The study was not powered to compare responses between vaccine doses or regimens. It was noted by the authors that total T cell responses may have been underestimated by the TCR breadth and depth analyses. After vaccination, substantial breadth of spike-specific CD8+ and CD4+ T cell responses was reported. Comparable non-spike TCR breadth was observed between vaccine and placebo recipients, consistent with only spike being contained in the vaccine. Higher spike-specific TCR breadth was observed in Ad26.COV2.S recipients than in placebo recipients (P = 0.0014).

The immunoSEQ Assay was used to sequence TCRbeta CDR3 regions. After extraction, genomic DNA underwent amplification by bias-controlled multiplex PCR, followed by high-throughput sequencing. On the authors' methods: To quantify the absolute abundance of every unique TCRbeta CDR3 region, sequences were collapsed and filtered. T cell fraction was estimated by normalization of TCRbeta template counts to usable DNA, with usable DNA being measured through amplification of reference genes present in all nucleated cells. Repertoire TCRs were annotated as SARS-CoV-2-specific when V gene, CDR3 amino acid sequence and J gene were exactly matched to a known reactive TCR set. The reference SARS-CoV-2 TCR set was derived from MIRA and filtered for enrichment in COVID-19-positive ImmuneCODE repertoires, a step that removed public or cross-reactive TCRs. Based on the MIRA antigens, annotated TCRs were further analysed at the level of specific ORF or position within ORF. Breadth was defined as annotated unique rearrangements over total unique productive rearrangements; depth was the summed frequency of those rearrangements. Group comparisons of TCR breadth used two-sided Wilcoxon rank-sum tests. This immuneACCESS table, as held by TCRdb, lists in-frame sequences with V and J called but not all clones. Of the missing ones, under half trace to an unresolved V gene in checked studies; the others have no known cause. D and trimming come from the DNA, and the V and J calls and clone size come from that table. This sample lists about 350,000 clones; more than 85% were detected once. Of the sample, roughly 4.8% is held by the ten largest clones.

The sample's treatment or condition, from its label and the paper: roughly 19 received Ad26.COV2.S at low or high dose, single or two shots; about five received placebo; per-sample allocation not given. For vaccine and placebo recipients, repertoires were sequenced using samples collected on day 63 after the first injection. Between 29 July and 7 August 2020, Cohort 1b enrolled 25 adults aged 18-55 years at one site in Boston, USA. Ad26.COV2.S was a replication-incompetent adenovirus type 26 vector expressing a prefusion-stabilized SARS-CoV-2 spike protein from the original Wuhan strain. The clonotype comes from a person aged 18 to 65 who received the Ad26.COV2.S COVID-19 vaccine or a placebo. Specimen: peripheral blood, collected in a trial of Ad26.COV2.S vaccine versus placebo. The chain is encoded by TRBV27 joined to TRBJ1-1; a tentative D match to TRBD1 spans 6 bases. The CDR3 region: CASSLEGDTEAFF. The DNA reads as follows: TGTGCCAGCAGTTTGGAGGGGGACACTGAAGCTTTCTTT.